A selection of T cell receptor beta chains follows, all from one sample in a study of blood T cells in healthy people across ages. TCRdb re-analysed the 5' RACE reads in MiXCR, keeping a single row per CDR3 protein. The top ten hold approximately 2.1% of the sample, which has 2 million or so distinct CDR3 sequences, 49% seen once. Input material: blood. These receptors came from a woman aged 40 to 55 in good health. The CDR3 runs from the conserved cysteine through the conserved F or W. The D gene is left open where the match is weak.

D: -
J: TRBJ1-2
V: TRBV12-3/TRBV12-4
CDR3: CASSLSVVTYGYTF

D: -
J: TRBJ2-1
V: TRBV14
CDR3: CASSQIGGQNEQFF

D: -
J: TRBJ2-1
V: TRBV6-2/TRBV6-3
CDR3: CASTPRSSYNEQFF

D: TRBD2
J: TRBJ2-1
V: TRBV4-1
CDR3: CASSQEPAGASSYNEQFF

D: -
J: TRBJ1-2
V: TRBV9
CDR3: CASSVATRFPNYGYTF

D: -
J: TRBJ1-5
V: TRBV7-2
CDR3: CASSQRGMFGNQPQHF

D: TRBD2
J: TRBJ2-1
V: TRBV6-2/TRBV6-3
CDR3: CAGSYGGVGRNEQFF

D: -
J: TRBJ2-1
V: TRBV5-1
CDR3: CASSTQGNNEQFF

D: -
J: TRBJ1-5
V: TRBV4-2
CDR3: CASSPTVLDPQPQHF

D: TRBD1
J: TRBJ2-4
V: TRBV28
CDR3: CASKRARRDRLAKNIQYF

D: TRBD1
J: TRBJ1-4
V: TRBV6-6
CDR3: CASSSKTGGNEKLFF

D: -
J: TRBJ1-2
V: TRBV5-1
CDR3: CASSFRGDHGYTF

D: -
J: TRBJ1-5
V: TRBV2
CDR3: CASKGRSKNQPQHF

D: -
J: -
V: TRBV5-1
CDR3: CASSFVDSRGNEQYF

D: -
J: TRBJ1-5
V: TRBV19
CDR3: CASSMRRDNQPQHF

D: -
J: TRBJ1-1
V: TRBV12-3/TRBV12-4
CDR3: CASSNPPRANTEAFF

D: TRBD1
J: TRBJ2-5
V: TRBV4-3
CDR3: CASSQGDRGPETQYF

D: -
J: TRBJ1-5
V: TRBV20-1
CDR3: CSARDGGGVRGNQPQHF

D: TRBD1
J: TRBJ2-5
V: TRBV6-5
CDR3: CASRIDRGTQETQYF

D: -
J: TRBJ2-5
V: TRBV27
CDR3: CASSSTHTGVVETQYF

D: TRBD1
J: TRBJ2-3
V: TRBV24-1
CDR3: CATSRGTGSTDTQYF

D: -
J: TRBJ2-7
V: TRBV7-2
CDR3: CASSLEGTVSYEQYF

D: TRBD1
J: TRBJ2-5
V: TRBV29-1
CDR3: CSGRDRNQETQYF

D: -
J: TRBJ2-3
V: TRBV27
CDR3: CASSYDWTDTQYF

D: TRBD2
J: TRBJ2-7
V: TRBV12-3/TRBV12-4
CDR3: CASRVGGGETYEQYF

D: -
J: TRBJ2-3
V: TRBV12-3/TRBV12-4
CDR3: CASSLGGSPTDTQYF

D: -
J: TRBJ1-2
V: TRBV20-1
CDR3: CSARVQVGYTF

D: -
J: TRBJ1-5
V: TRBV12-3/TRBV12-4
CDR3: CASSPNQPQHF

D: -
J: TRBJ1-2
V: TRBV11-2
CDR3: CASSLATGFGHYGYTF

D: -
J: TRBJ1-2
V: TRBV15
CDR3: CATSRDSRSANYGYTF

D: TRBD1
J: TRBJ2-7
V: TRBV6-2/TRBV6-3
CDR3: CASSPVPGQGPTFYEQYF

D: -
J: TRBJ2-5
V: TRBV6-2/TRBV6-3
CDR3: CASSYQKYQETQYF

D: -
J: TRBJ2-7
V: TRBV7-2
CDR3: CASSPSIYEQYF

D: TRBD1
J: -
V: TRBV11-3
CDR3: CASSLRGQGACEQYF

D: TRBD2
J: TRBJ2-3
V: TRBV9
CDR3: CASSHPEMGGSTDTQYF

D: -
J: TRBJ2-7
V: TRBV7-2
CDR3: CASSDPAGASYEQYF

D: -
J: TRBJ2-3
V: TRBV7-9
CDR3: CASSFDSPTDTQYF

D: -
J: TRBJ2-3
V: TRBV15
CDR3: CATSRDRGPGHGADTQYF

D: -
J: TRBJ2-7
V: TRBV7-6
CDR3: CASSTTPNSYEQYF

D: -
J: TRBJ1-2
V: TRBV7-2
CDR3: CASSPGYTAHGYGYTF

D: TRBD1
J: -
V: TRBV6-2/TRBV6-3
CDR3: CASSSGQGLRETQYF

D: -
J: TRBJ2-7
V: TRBV10-3
CDR3: CAISESIGLVPYEQYF

D: -
J: TRBJ2-3
V: TRBV5-6
CDR3: CASIPGPAGDTQYF

D: -
J: TRBJ2-7
V: TRBV12-3/TRBV12-4
CDR3: CASRPPGAAYEQYF

D: -
J: TRBJ1-1
V: TRBV10-3
CDR3: CAISETMTENTEAFF

D: TRBD1
J: TRBJ2-7
V: TRBV12-3/TRBV12-4
CDR3: CASSLALGQDPYEQYF

D: -
J: -
V: TRBV3-1
CDR3: CASSVDTLSRYEQYF

D: -
J: TRBJ2-3
V: TRBV20-1
CDR3: CSASKGPHTDTQYF

D: -
J: TRBJ2-6
V: TRBV9
CDR3: CASSVQGTNVLTF

D: -
J: TRBJ1-1
V: TRBV20-1
CDR3: CSATPGRPNAEAFF

D: TRBD2
J: TRBJ2-7
V: TRBV27
CDR3: CASSSPGLAEYEQYF

D: -
J: TRBJ2-1
V: TRBV25-1
CDR3: CASSGTPTKQFF

D: -
J: TRBJ2-7
V: TRBV4-1
CDR3: CASSQERLSNIPDSYEQYF

D: -
J: TRBJ2-7
V: TRBV13
CDR3: CASSLSSTAFYEQYF

D: -
J: TRBJ2-4
V: TRBV21-1
CDR3: CASSKGPRGAKNIQYF

D: -
J: TRBJ2-5
V: TRBV6-2/TRBV6-3
CDR3: CASNQQKETQYF

D: -
J: TRBJ2-1
V: TRBV7-9
CDR3: CASSSRDLGRSEQFF